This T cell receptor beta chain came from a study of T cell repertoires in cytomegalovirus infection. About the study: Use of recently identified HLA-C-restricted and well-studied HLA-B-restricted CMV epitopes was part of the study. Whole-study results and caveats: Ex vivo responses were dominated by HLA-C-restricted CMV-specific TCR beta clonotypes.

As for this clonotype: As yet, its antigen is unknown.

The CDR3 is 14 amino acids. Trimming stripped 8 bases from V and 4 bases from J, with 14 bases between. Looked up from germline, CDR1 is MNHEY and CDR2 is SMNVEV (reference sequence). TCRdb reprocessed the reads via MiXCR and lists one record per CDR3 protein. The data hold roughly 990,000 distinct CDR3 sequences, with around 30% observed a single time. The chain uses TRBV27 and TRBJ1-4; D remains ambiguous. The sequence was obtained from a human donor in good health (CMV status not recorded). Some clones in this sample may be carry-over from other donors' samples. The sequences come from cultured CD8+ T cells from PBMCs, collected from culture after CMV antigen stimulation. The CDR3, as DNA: TGTGCCAGCGCCAAAGCGGGCCTTAATGAAAAACTGTTTTTT. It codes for CASAKAGLNEKLFF.